The 10 T cell receptor beta chains in this list originate from one sample, sequenced in a study of shared clonotypes between healthy human individuals. The assay was immunoSEQ multiplex PCR, and TCRdb's table has in-frame clones only and misses some. The top ten hold approximately 1.8% of the sample, which has under 850,000 clones, roughly 72% seen once. The material sequenced was memory CD4+ T cells sorted from blood. As for subset: CD45RA-negative fraction. The receptors were gathered from a woman aged 30 to 39 in good health.

The V gene is TRBV19, the J gene TRBJ2-3; no clear D. CDR1 and CDR2 from the germline V gene are LNHDA and SQIVND (reference sequence). The CDR3 runs 13 residues. V was trimmed by 2 bases and J by 2 bases, leaving 5 bases between them. The CDR3 region has the DNA TGTGCCAGTAGTATACAGCACACAGATACGCAGTATTTT. Its translation is CASSIQHTDTQYF.

This chain uses TRBV5-1 with TRBJ2-1; 7 nucleotides match TRBD1. The CDR3 loop spans 17 amino acids. Germline lookup yields CDR1 SGHRS and CDR2 YFSETQ. Losses at the gene ends were 5 bases for V and 0 bases for J; bases not matched to a gene: 11. The CDR3 reads CASSFSPTGTSYNEQFF. The CDR3 nucleotides read TGCGCCAGCAGTTTCTCCCCGACAGGGACCTCCTACAATGAGCAGTTCTTC.

This clone was observed a few times. The chain carries TRBV20-1 and TRBJ2-1; maybe TRBD2 (5 bases). V dropped 3 bases and J dropped 10 bases, with 10 bases sitting between them. Germline V gene lookup returns CDR1 DFQATT and CDR2 SNEGSKA (reference sequence). The CDR3 consists of 11 residues. The CDR3 region is CSAREDREQFF. CDR3 nucleotide sequence: TGCAGTGCTAGGGAGGATAGGGAGCAGTTCTTC.

The chain carries TRBV5-1 and TRBJ2-1; no definite D call. Germline V gene sequence: CDR1 SGHRS, CDR2 YFSETQ. The CDR3 extends over 13 amino acids. The germline V and J ends were trimmed by 5 bases and 6 bases, with 12 bases remaining between them. The CDR3 sequence is CASSWSASNEQFF. The CDR3 region has the DNA TGCGCCAGCAGTTGGTCAGCGAGCAATGAGCAGTTCTTC.

In the case of this clone: Other DNA sequences in the same sample also yield this CDR3. This chain links TRBV2 with TRBJ1-5; no reliable D call. V lost 4 bases to trimming and J lost 3 bases, with 7 bases between them. CDR1 and CDR2 (germline): SNHLY, FYNNEI. The CDR3 spans 13 residues. The CDR3 DNA sequence: TGTGCCAGCAGTGCTGAGAACAATCAGCCCCAGCATTTT. Translating gives CASSAENNQPQHF. Full variable domain (outside the CDR3, taken from reference TRBV2 and TRBJ1-5): EPEVTQTPSHQVTQMGQEVILRCVPISNHLYFYWYRQILGQKVEFLVSFYNNEISEKSEIFDDQFSVERPDGSNFTLKIRSTKLEDSAMYFCASSAENNQPQHFGDGTRLSIL.

This chain links TRBV6-5 with TRBJ2-7; 10 bases line up with TRBD2. Germline V lookup: CDR1 MNHEY, CDR2 SVGAGI. J was trimmed by 6 bases and V by 8 bases; bases with no gene match: 10. The CDR3 totals 14 residues. CDR3 DNA sequence: TGTGCCAGCTCCAAAAAAGGGACTAGCGTCGAGCAGTACTTC. Translating it yields CASSKKGTSVEQYF.

This clone was counted a few times. This rearrangement joins TRBV5-1 to TRBJ2-7, with 13 bases identical to TRBD2. V shed 4 bases, J shed 2 bases, and the junction held 9 bases outside the gene matches. Germline V gene data show CDR1 as SGHRS and CDR2 as YFSETQ. The CDR3 covers 17 residues. In DNA form, the CDR3 reads TGCGCCAGCAGCCCTAGGACTAGCGGGAGTAGAACCTACGAGCAGTACTTC. Its protein product is CASSPRTSGSRTYEQYF.

The table lists this clone with a count of one. The chain joins TRBV28 to TRBJ1-3; tentative D call: TRBD1 (5 bases). The CDR3 length is 17 residues. Deletions cut 5 bases from V and 3 bases from J, with 20 bases between. Germline V CDR1 and CDR2: MDHEN, SYDVKM. The CDR3 DNA sequence: TGTGCCAGCAGTCCGTATTTGGTCCTGAGGGGTGGAAACACCATATATTTT. The encoded protein is CASSPYLVLRGGNTIYF. Together with reference TRBV28 and TRBJ1-3, the CDR3 gives the full variable domain: DVKVTQSSRYLVKRTGEKVFLECVQDMDHENMFWYRQDPGLGLRLIYFSYDVKMKEKGDIPEGYSVSREKKERFSLILESASTNQTSMYLCASSPYLVLRGGNTIYFGEGSWLTVV.

The chain carries TRBV7-9 and TRBJ2-1; 9 nucleotides line up with TRBD2. Losses at the gene ends were 1 base for V and 5 bases for J; bases not matched to a gene: 6. The germline gives CDR1 SEHNR, CDR2 FQNEAQ (reference sequence). This CDR3 contains 16 residues. Written as DNA, the CDR3 is TGTGCCAGCAGCTTAGAGGCGGGACTAGCCGACAATGAGCAGTTCTTC. It yields the protein CASSLEAGLADNEQFF. The whole variable domain, filled in from reference TRBV7-9 and TRBJ2-1, reads DTGVSQNPRHKITKRGQNVTFRCDPISEHNRLYWYRQTLGQGPEFLTYFQNEAQLEKSRLLSDRFSAERPKGSFSTLEIQRTEQGDSAMYLCASSLEAGLADNEQFFGPGTRLTVL.

With regard to this clone: The same CDR3 also results from other DNA sequences found in this sample. This chain's CDR3 is CASSLDGETQYF. The DNA of the CDR3 is TGCGCCAGCAGCTTGGACGGTGAGACCCAGTACTTC. The chain links TRBV5-1 to TRBJ2-5, with D unresolved. CDR1 is SGHRS and CDR2 is YFSETQ in the germline V gene. The CDR3 is made up of 12 amino acids. With 0 bases removed from V and 5 bases from J, the gap between germline ends came to 5 bases.